This is a list of T cell receptor beta chains from one sample in a study of blood T cell repertoires in COVID-19. This table comes from immunoSEQ multiplex PCR, and its TCRdb copy is limited to in-frame clones, with some not included. The sample holds around 310,000 clones, 90% seen once. Sequencing input: peripheral blood. The receptors stem from a woman aged 40 to 50 with COVID-19, enrolled during active disease. Both conserved end residues are part of each CDR3. Fields, in order: J gene, V gene, clone size, D gene, CDR3 DNA, CDR3 protein. A D gene is named only where the DNA matches it firmly. Some rows mark clone size as missing; the rest say once, few, many or name a class of expanded clone.

j_gene: TRBJ2-7; v_gene: TRBV5-1; abundance: -; d_gene: TRBD2; CDR3nt: TGCGCCAGCAGTGTGAGGGAGGGCCTATACGAGCAGTACTTC; CDR3aa: CASSVREGLYEQYF
j_gene: TRBJ1-2; v_gene: TRBV19; abundance: -; d_gene: TRBD1; CDR3nt: TGTGCCAGTAGCCAAGGGACCGGGACAGGGAACGCCTATGGCTACACCTTC; CDR3aa: CASSQGTGTGNAYGYTF
j_gene: TRBJ1-1; v_gene: TRBV10-1; abundance: once; d_gene: -; CDR3nt: TGCGCCATTACCCGGGGGAACACTGAAGCTTTCTTT; CDR3aa: CAITRGNTEAFF
j_gene: TRBJ1-1; v_gene: TRBV2; abundance: -; d_gene: -; CDR3nt: TGTGCCAGCAGTACAGGCACTGAAGCTTTCTTT; CDR3aa: CASSTGTEAFF
j_gene: TRBJ1-3; v_gene: TRBV7-9; abundance: -; d_gene: -; CDR3nt: TGTGCCAGCAGCTTACCTCAGGGGACAAGCGGAAACACCATATATTTT; CDR3aa: CASSLPQGTSGNTIYF
j_gene: TRBJ1-2; v_gene: TRBV28; abundance: once; d_gene: -; CDR3nt: TGTGCCAGCAGTCCGGGAGGGGGAGGGAATGGCTACACCTTC; CDR3aa: CASSPGGGGNGYTF
j_gene: TRBJ2-7; v_gene: TRBV15; abundance: -; d_gene: -; CDR3nt: TGTGCCACCAGCAGAGAATCAGGCCCTTACGAGCAGTACTTC; CDR3aa: CATSRESGPYEQYF
j_gene: TRBJ2-1; v_gene: TRBV11-3; abundance: -; d_gene: -; CDR3nt: TGTGCCAGCAGCTTAGATTCCAGCGCATCCACTCTCTACAATGAGCAGTTCTTC; CDR3aa: CASSLDSSASTLYNEQFF
j_gene: TRBJ2-7; v_gene: TRBV19; abundance: once; d_gene: -; CDR3nt: TGTGCCAGTAGTCCAACGACAGGTTTGGACGAGCAGTACTTC; CDR3aa: CASSPTTGLDEQYF
j_gene: TRBJ2-2; v_gene: TRBV19; abundance: -; d_gene: TRBD2; CDR3nt: TGTGCCAGTAGTTCCAGCGGGAGCGAAACCGGGGAGCTGTTTTTT; CDR3aa: CASSSSGSETGELFF
j_gene: TRBJ1-6; v_gene: TRBV18; abundance: once; d_gene: -; CDR3nt: TGTGCCAGCTCACCGAGCTCCTATAATTCACCCCTCCACTTT; CDR3aa: CASSPSSYNSPLHF
j_gene: TRBJ1-6; v_gene: TRBV15; abundance: -; d_gene: -; CDR3nt: TGTGCCACCAGCAGAGATCTCGGGGGTAATTCACCCCTCCACTTT; CDR3aa: CATSRDLGGNSPLHF
j_gene: TRBJ1-1; v_gene: TRBV5-1; abundance: -; d_gene: -; CDR3nt: TGCGCCAGCAGCTTGGTGGGCAGTCCGGAGGCCTCAGCTTTCTTT; CDR3aa: CASSLVGSPEASAFF
j_gene: TRBJ1-5; v_gene: TRBV6-5; abundance: -; d_gene: -; CDR3nt: TGTGCCAGCAGGGCAGGCCTCAATCAGCCCCAGCATTTT; CDR3aa: CASRAGLNQPQHF
j_gene: TRBJ1-4; v_gene: TRBV27; abundance: -; d_gene: TRBD1; CDR3nt: TGTGCCAGCAGCCTACGGGACAGGGGCGGAGAAAAACTGTTTTTT; CDR3aa: CASSLRDRGGEKLFF
j_gene: TRBJ2-3; v_gene: TRBV7-2; abundance: -; d_gene: -; CDR3nt: TGTGCCAGCAGCTTAGCTAGTCGGGAATTGGATACGCAGTATTTT; CDR3aa: CASSLASRELDTQYF
j_gene: TRBJ1-2; v_gene: TRBV11-2; abundance: -; d_gene: -; CDR3nt: TGTGCCAGCAGCTTAGTGCGACAGGAGTATGGCTACACCTTC; CDR3aa: CASSLVRQEYGYTF
j_gene: TRBJ1-3; v_gene: TRBV28; abundance: once; d_gene: -; CDR3nt: TGTGCCAGCAGTTTATTCTCTCCTGGAAACACCATATATTTT; CDR3aa: CASSLFSPGNTIYF
j_gene: TRBJ1-4; v_gene: TRBV27; abundance: -; d_gene: -; CDR3nt: TGTGCCAGCAGTCTACCGGTCAGGTTGCGCAAGGAAAAACTGTTTTTT; CDR3aa: CASSLPVRLRKEKLFF
j_gene: TRBJ2-7; v_gene: TRBV19; abundance: -; d_gene: -; CDR3nt: TGTGCCAGTAGTCCCGGGGGACGGAGCTCCTACGAGCAGTACTTC; CDR3aa: CASSPGGRSSYEQYF
j_gene: TRBJ1-6; v_gene: TRBV7-9; abundance: -; d_gene: -; CDR3nt: TGTGCCAGCAGCTTTAGCTCGGGCAGGGGATCACCCCTCCACTTT; CDR3aa: CASSFSSGRGSPLHF
j_gene: TRBJ1-3; v_gene: TRBV5-4; abundance: -; d_gene: -; CDR3nt: TGTGCCAGCAGCTCAGGATTCGGGGGGCTAGGAGGAAACACCATATATTTT; CDR3aa: CASSSGFGGLGGNTIYF
j_gene: TRBJ1-2; v_gene: TRBV12-3/TRBV12-4; abundance: few; d_gene: TRBD1; CDR3nt: TGTGCCAGCAGTTGGACAGGAGTTAATGGCTACACCTTC; CDR3aa: CASSWTGVNGYTF
j_gene: TRBJ1-2; v_gene: TRBV19; abundance: -; d_gene: -; CDR3nt: TGTGCCAGTAGTAGAGGAGCAACCCGGGAGGTCGGCTACACCTTC; CDR3aa: CASSRGATREVGYTF
j_gene: TRBJ2-7; v_gene: TRBV11-3; abundance: -; d_gene: TRBD1; CDR3nt: TGTGCCAGCAGCCGAGGGGGCGTCGAGCAGTACTTC; CDR3aa: CASSRGGVEQYF
j_gene: TRBJ1-2; v_gene: TRBV10-3; abundance: -; d_gene: -; CDR3nt: TGTGCCATCAGTGAGTCGAGACTCAATTACACCTTC; CDR3aa: CAISESRLNYTF
j_gene: TRBJ2-5; v_gene: TRBV7-7; abundance: -; d_gene: -; CDR3nt: TGTGCTAGCAGCTTAGGAGGGGCAGGGACACGGGAGACCCAGTACTTC; CDR3aa: CASSLGGAGTRETQYF
j_gene: TRBJ1-1; v_gene: TRBV5-4; abundance: -; d_gene: TRBD1; CDR3nt: TGTGCCAGCAGCTTGGCCCTAGACAGGGCCGATGAAGCTTTCTTT; CDR3aa: CASSLALDRADEAFF
j_gene: TRBJ1-1; v_gene: TRBV10-2; abundance: -; d_gene: TRBD1; CDR3nt: TGCGCCAGCAGCCTAGACAGGGGGGGCACTGAAGCTTTCTTT; CDR3aa: CASSLDRGGTEAFF
j_gene: TRBJ1-2; v_gene: TRBV11-2; abundance: -; d_gene: -; CDR3nt: TGTGCCAGCAGCTTAATCGCGGCTGGGGGCTACACCTTC; CDR3aa: CASSLIAAGGYTF
j_gene: TRBJ2-6; v_gene: TRBV5-1; abundance: -; d_gene: -; CDR3nt: TGCGCCAGCAGCTTGTCGTTCGCGGGGGCCCTGAGCTCTGGGGCCAACGTCCTGACTTTC; CDR3aa: CASSLSFAGALSSGANVLTF
j_gene: TRBJ1-2; v_gene: TRBV6-5; abundance: -; d_gene: TRBD1; CDR3nt: TGTGCCAGCAGTTACTCAGGGACAGACGGCTACACCTTC; CDR3aa: CASSYSGTDGYTF
j_gene: TRBJ1-1; v_gene: TRBV4-2; abundance: -; d_gene: -; CDR3nt: TGTGCCAGCAGCCAAGATCGGGGGGCCAGGGGAGCTTTCTTT; CDR3aa: CASSQDRGARGAFF
j_gene: TRBJ2-7; v_gene: TRBV4-3; abundance: -; d_gene: -; CDR3nt: TGCGCCAGCAGCCAAGGTCGGGGGAGCTCCTACGAGCAGTACTTC; CDR3aa: CASSQGRGSSYEQYF
j_gene: TRBJ2-3; v_gene: TRBV4-1; abundance: once; d_gene: TRBD2; CDR3nt: TGCGCCAGCAGCCTTGGGGCTAGCGGGGCTAACACAGATACGCAGTATTTT; CDR3aa: CASSLGASGANTDTQYF
j_gene: TRBJ2-3; v_gene: TRBV5-4; abundance: -; d_gene: -; CDR3nt: TGTGCCAGCAGCTCCAGGGACTCCCTCTATCTTTCGGATACGCAGTATTTT; CDR3aa: CASSSRDSLYLSDTQYF
j_gene: TRBJ1-2; v_gene: TRBV28; abundance: -; d_gene: -; CDR3nt: TGTGCCAGCAGCCCTGTCCGGGAGTGGAACTATGGCTACACCTTC; CDR3aa: CASSPVREWNYGYTF
j_gene: TRBJ2-3; v_gene: TRBV6-4; abundance: -; d_gene: -; CDR3nt: TGTGCCAGCAGCGTCGACAGGAACACAGATACGCAGTATTTT; CDR3aa: CASSVDRNTDTQYF
j_gene: TRBJ2-1; v_gene: TRBV24-1; abundance: once; d_gene: TRBD2; CDR3nt: TGTGCCACCAGTGACCGGGGGGGCGGGTACAATGAGCAGTTCTTC; CDR3aa: CATSDRGGGYNEQFF
j_gene: TRBJ2-2; v_gene: TRBV5-1; abundance: -; d_gene: TRBD1; CDR3nt: TGCGCCAGCAAACAGGAGACAGGGAGCGGGGAGCTGTTTTTT; CDR3aa: CASKQETGSGELFF
j_gene: TRBJ1-1; v_gene: TRBV11-2; abundance: -; d_gene: -; CDR3nt: TGTGCCAGCAGCCTAGGAACAGGCTACACTGAAGCTTTCTTT; CDR3aa: CASSLGTGYTEAFF
j_gene: TRBJ1-1; v_gene: TRBV5-4; abundance: -; d_gene: -; CDR3nt: TGTGCCAGCAGCTTGGCAGCAGGGTATAACACTGAAGCTTTCTTT; CDR3aa: CASSLAAGYNTEAFF
j_gene: TRBJ2-2; v_gene: TRBV9; abundance: -; d_gene: -; CDR3nt: TGTGCCAGCAGCGCCCCGGGACACACTAACACCGGGGAGCTGTTTTTT; CDR3aa: CASSAPGHTNTGELFF
j_gene: TRBJ2-1; v_gene: TRBV5-1; abundance: -; d_gene: -; CDR3nt: TGCGCCAGCAGCTTGATGATGGGAGGATCGAATGAGCAGTTCTTC; CDR3aa: CASSLMMGGSNEQFF
j_gene: TRBJ2-1; v_gene: TRBV6-5; abundance: -; d_gene: TRBD1; CDR3nt: TGTGCCAGCAGTAAGGACAGGGTCAATGAGCAGTTCTTC; CDR3aa: CASSKDRVNEQFF
j_gene: TRBJ1-2; v_gene: TRBV27; abundance: -; d_gene: TRBD1; CDR3nt: TGTGCCAGCAGTCCGGGGACAGGGTTCATGTATGGCTACACCTTC; CDR3aa: CASSPGTGFMYGYTF
j_gene: TRBJ2-2; v_gene: TRBV7-8; abundance: -; d_gene: TRBD1; CDR3nt: TGTGCCAGCAGCTTTGCGGACAGGGTTACCGGGGAGCTGTTTTTT; CDR3aa: CASSFADRVTGELFF
j_gene: TRBJ1-4; v_gene: TRBV19; abundance: -; d_gene: TRBD1; CDR3nt: TGTGCCAGTAGTACGAGACAGGGAGCAACTAATGAAAAACTGTTTTTT; CDR3aa: CASSTRQGATNEKLFF
j_gene: TRBJ2-1; v_gene: TRBV28; abundance: -; d_gene: TRBD1; CDR3nt: TGTGCCAGCAGTTCCCCCGCTCTCCTTGGACAGGGGATAAACAATGAGCAGTTCTTC; CDR3aa: CASSSPALLGQGINNEQFF
j_gene: TRBJ1-2; v_gene: TRBV7-3; abundance: -; d_gene: -; CDR3nt: TGTGCCAGCAGCCCGAGCCCAGGGGCCTATGGCTACACCTTC; CDR3aa: CASSPSPGAYGYTF
j_gene: TRBJ1-1; v_gene: TRBV5-6; abundance: -; d_gene: -; CDR3nt: TGTGCCAGCAGCTTCCCGATTTGGGGGCAGAACACTGAAGCTTTCTTT; CDR3aa: CASSFPIWGQNTEAFF
j_gene: TRBJ1-1; v_gene: TRBV18; abundance: -; d_gene: -; CDR3nt: TGTGCCAGCTCACCCGCGACAGGAGGCACTGAAGCTTTCTTT; CDR3aa: CASSPATGGTEAFF
j_gene: TRBJ1-3; v_gene: TRBV6-1; abundance: -; d_gene: -; CDR3nt: TGTGCCAGCAGTGCCCCAACAGGGACCTCTGGAAACACCATATATTTT; CDR3aa: CASSAPTGTSGNTIYF